The 26 T cell receptor beta chains below all came from one sample that was sequenced in a study of blood T cell repertoires in COVID-19. Some clones are missing from TCRdb's copy, which holds only in-frame ones; the method was immunoSEQ multiplex PCR. This table holds around 39,000 clones, over 70% found once. Sequenced material: peripheral blood. The source of these receptors is a man at least 80 years old with active or convalescent COVID-19.

This chain links TRBV2 with TRBJ2-7; 10 nucleotides line up with TRBD2. Per germline, CDR1 SNHLY and CDR2 FYNNEI. Trimming took 4 bases from V and 4 from J; bases not matched to a gene: 4. CDR3 length: 14 amino acids. In DNA, the CDR3 is TGTGCCAGCAGTGTAGCTAGCGGGGGATACGAGCAGTACTTC. Translation: CASSVASGGYEQYF.

This chain joins TRBV6-6 and TRBJ1-2; 8 positions match TRBD1. With 6 bases clipped from V and 8 bases from J, the junction kept 8 bases outside the gene matches. Looked up from germline, CDR1 is MNHNY and CDR2 is SVGAGI (reference sequence). CDR3 length: 13 residues. DNA for the CDR3: TGTGCCAGCAGAGAGACAGGGGACGGGGGCTACACCTTC. It translates to CASRETGDGGYTF.

The chain recombines TRBV6-5 with TRBJ2-7; maybe TRBD2 (6 bases). Germline CDR1 reads MNHEY; CDR2 reads SVGAGI. V was clipped by 7 bases and J by 4 bases, with 20 bases between them. The CDR3 sequence is 15 residues long. The CDR3 region is CASTRESGPSYEQYF. As DNA, the CDR3 is TGTGCCAGCACTCGAGAAAGCGGGCCTTCTTACGAGCAGTACTTC.

The rearrangement links TRBV11-2 to TRBJ1-6; D uncertain. The CDR3 sequence is 15 residues long. Germline CDR1 and CDR2: SGHAT and FQNNGV. V lost 3 bases and J lost 3, with 9 bases in between. The CDR3 region is CASSFRTDYNSPLHF. CDR3 DNA sequence: TGTGCCAGCAGCTTCAGGACTGACTATAATTCACCCCTCCACTTT.

This clone was seen a single time. The V call is TRBV19, the J call TRBJ2-7; D possibly corresponds to TRBD1 (6 bases). Germline CDR1 is LNHDA and CDR2 is SQIVND (reference sequence). Trimming stripped 5 bases from V and 4 bases from J, with 18 bases between. CDR3 length: 15 residues. In nucleotides, the CDR3 is TGTGCCAGTAGTGGGACAAGCGCCGGAGGATACGAGCAGTACTTC. This encodes CASSGTSAGGYEQYF.

The CDR3 here is CASSLDPGQGRETQYF. In DNA form, the CDR3 reads TGCGCCAGCAGCTTGGACCCGGGACAGGGTAGAGAGACCCAGTACTTC. The chain is built from TRBV5-1 and TRBJ2-5; 9 bases fit TRBD1. The junction had 7 bases not matched to a gene; V was cut back by 0 bases and J by 4 bases. CDR1 and CDR2 from the germline V gene are SGHRS and YFSETQ. This CDR3 region has 16 residues.

This clone was counted only a few times. V gene TRBV10-3 combines with J gene TRBJ2-7; the match to TRBD2 covers 13 bases. In germline, CDR1 is ENHRY, CDR2 SYGVKD. V shed 4 bases and J 6 bases; nucleotides not matched to a gene: 3. CDR3 size: 14 residues. CDR3 DNA sequence: TGTGCCATCAGTGGGGGACTAGCGGGATCCGAGCAGTACTTC. Amino acids: CAISGGLAGSEQYF.

The rearrangement joins TRBV7-2 to TRBJ2-1; 8 bases are a match to TRBD2. V shed 0 bases, J shed 1 base, and the junction held 5 bases outside the gene matches. This CDR3 has 17 amino acids. Germline assignment: CDR1 SGHTA and CDR2 FQGNSA. The CDR3 nucleotides read TGTGCCAGCAGCTTAGCGAGAAGACTAGCGTCCTACAATGAGCAGTTCTTC. It is translated as CASSLARRLASYNEQFF.

This clone was observed once. The CDR3 sequence: CASSQGAGGNNEQFF. The CDR3 DNA reads TGCGCCAGCAGCCAAGGGGCGGGAGGGAACAATGAGCAGTTCTTC. The chain carries TRBV4-1 and TRBJ2-1, with 9 nucleotides matching TRBD2. Losses at the gene ends were 1 base for V and 5 bases for J; bases not matched to a gene: 3. CDR1 is MGHRA, CDR2 YSYEKL, per germline. CDR3 length: 15 residues.

The rearrangement links TRBV7-3 to TRBJ2-1; maybe TRBD2 (5 bases). Between the trimmed V and J ends, which lost 2 bases and 8 bases, there was a span of 13 bases. The CDR3 extends over 14 amino acids. Germline-derived CDR1 and CDR2 are SGHTA and FQGTGA. The CDR3 reads CASSLRRGRDEQFF. In nucleotides, the CDR3 is TGTGCCAGCAGCTTACGACGGGGAAGGGATGAGCAGTTCTTC.

The chain is built from TRBV28 and TRBJ1-1; no clear D. There are 13 residues in the CDR3. The germline V and J ends were trimmed by 6 bases and 5 bases, with 13 bases remaining between them. Germline-derived CDR1 and CDR2 are MDHEN and SYDVKM. The CDR3 spells CASSLSLMTEAFF. CDR3 nucleotides: TGTGCCAGCAGCCTAAGCCTGATGACTGAAGCTTTCTTT.

The chain employs TRBV23-1 and TRBJ2-1, with D maybe TRBD2 (6 bases). TRBV23-1 is flagged as an ORF with uncertain function. The CDR3 is made up of 16 amino acids. The V end lost 3 bases, the J end lost 3 bases, and 15 bases lay between the germline ends. CDR3 coding DNA: TGCGCCAGCAGTCACGTACCGGGACTCCGCTACAATGAGCAGTTCTTC. This translates into CASSHVPGLRYNEQFF.

This clone was counted only a few times. This chain links TRBV27 with TRBJ2-7; D is undetermined. The germline CDR1 and CDR2 sequences are MNHEY and SMNVEV (reference sequence). This CDR3 is built from 15 residues. Trimming removed 4 bases from V and 2 bases from J, with 15 bases in between. The CDR3 DNA is TGTGCCAGCAGTTCTCCCGCTGCGGCAGCCTACGAGCAGTACTTC. Its translation is CASSSPAAAAYEQYF.

This clone turned up a few times. The chain carries TRBV7-2 and TRBJ1-5; D gene unclear. Germline V gives CDR1 SGHTA, CDR2 FQGNSA. This CDR3 is built from 12 residues. The V end was cut by 4 bases, the J end by 7 bases, with 8 bases between. Written as DNA, the CDR3 is TGTGCCAGCAGCTCCCCGCGGCAGCCCCAGCATTTT. Its translation: CASSSPRQPQHF. Variable domain in full (rest from reference TRBV7-2 and TRBJ1-5): GAGVSQSPSNKVTEKGKDVELRCDPISGHTALYWYRQSLGQGLEFLIYFQGNSAPDKSGLPSDRFSAERTGGSVSTLTIQRTQQEDSAVYLCASSSPRQPQHFGDGTRLSIL.

This clone was observed once. This rearrangement joins TRBV4-1 to TRBJ1-4; TRBD1 matches 7 bases. CDR3 length: 15 residues. Per the germline V gene, CDR1 is MGHRA and CDR2 is YSYEKL. V dropped 6 bases and J dropped 8; count of bases not matched to a gene: 12. CDR3 coding DNA: TGCGCCAGCAGGGCAACAGGGGCGAAGGAGGAAAAACTGTTTTTT. Protein sequence: CASRATGAKEEKLFF.

V and J are TRBV11-2 and TRBJ2-3; tentative D call: TRBD2 (5 bases). Germline assignment: CDR1 SGHAT and CDR2 FQNNGV. Trimming stripped 0 bases from V and 2 bases from J, with 6 bases between. This CDR3 is built from 14 residues. The CDR3 coding sequence is TGTGCCAGCAGCTTAGAGCGGGCCACAGATACGCAGTATTTT. Its translation is CASSLERATDTQYF.

The chain couples TRBV4-3 to TRBJ2-1, with TRBD1 as a possible D gene (5 bases). The V end was cut by 0 bases, the J end by 0 bases, with 9 bases between. The germline V gene encodes CDR1 LGHNA and CDR2 YSLEER. The CDR3 runs 16 residues. In nucleotides, the CDR3 is TGCGCCAGCAGCCAAGATAGACAGAGCTCCTACAATGAGCAGTTCTTC. This sequence encodes CASSQDRQSSYNEQFF.

This sequence joins TRBV27 and TRBJ2-3, with a weak D call TRBD2 (6 bases). Germline CDR1 and CDR2: MNHEY and SMNVEV (reference sequence). CDR3 size: 17 residues. Trimming shortened V by 4 bases and J by 2 bases, and 19 bases separated the two germline ends. CDR3 nucleotide sequence: TGTGCCAGCAGTTCAGCTGGGACTTACCCGGTCACAGATACGCAGTATTTT. Its protein is CASSSAGTYPVTDTQYF.

This chain uses TRBV29-1 with TRBJ2-3; weak D call: TRBD2 (6 bases). Germline V gene data show CDR1 as SQVTM and CDR2 as ANQGSEA. The CDR3 loop spans 14 amino acids. Between the trimmed V and J ends, which lost 4 bases and 2 bases, there was a span of 13 bases. CDR3 amino acids: CSVVPGRSTDTQYF. The CDR3 nucleotides are TGCAGCGTTGTCCCAGGGAGGTCCACAGATACGCAGTATTTT.

This chain links TRBV2 with TRBJ2-7; TRBD2 matches at 8 bases. With 7 bases clipped from V and 2 bases from J, the junction kept 4 bases outside the gene matches. This CDR3 spans 13 amino acids. CDR1 SNHLY and CDR2 FYNNEI come from the germline V gene. CDR3 in DNA: TGTGCCAGCAAGGGACTAGGTCCCTACGAGCAGTACTTC. Its translation is CASKGLGPYEQYF.

The rearrangement joins TRBV2 to TRBJ2-3, with 12 bases that match TRBD2. The CDR3 is 15 residues long. Germline V gene lookup returns CDR1 SNHLY and CDR2 FYNNEI. The V gene end was trimmed by 2 bases and the J gene end by 9 bases; junction bases not matched to a gene: 6. CDR3 bases: TGTGCCAGCAGTGAACTAGCGGGAGGGCCGCAAACGCAGTATTTT. This sequence encodes CASSELAGGPQTQYF.

This clone was seen once. CDR3 DNA sequence: TGTGCCAGCAGCTTAGGGACTCCCTACGAGCAGTACTTC. The encoded protein is CASSLGTPYEQYF. The rearrangement links TRBV11-2 to TRBJ2-7, with TRBD2 as a possible D gene (5 bases). Trimming left V 1 base short and J 2 bases short, with 6 bases between. Germline assignment: CDR1 SGHAT and CDR2 FQNNGV. This CDR3 is 13 amino acids long.

V usage is TRBV29-1 and J usage is TRBJ1-3; D is perhaps TRBD1 (6 bases). From germline, CDR1 is SQVTM and CDR2 ANQGSEA. This CDR3 is built from 14 residues. V was trimmed by 6 bases and J by 1 base, leaving 13 bases between them. CDR3 DNA sequence: TGCAGCGTCAAAGCCAGGGGTTCTGGAAACACCATATATTTT. It specifies CSVKARGSGNTIYF.

The J gene is TRBJ2-3, the V gene TRBV5-6; 10 bases line up with TRBD2. Germline CDR1 reads SGHDT; CDR2 reads YYEEEE. CDR3 length: 17 residues. Trimming removed 0 bases from V and 5 bases from J; junction bases left unmatched: 9. The CDR3 here is CASSLGPPAGGLDTQYF. The CDR3 region has the DNA TGTGCCAGCAGCTTGGGCCCCCCAGCGGGGGGGTTAGATACGCAGTATTTT.

The chain combines TRBV6-2 or TRBV6-3 with TRBJ2-5; 10 bases match TRBD2. The length of the CDR3 is 17 residues. The V gene end was trimmed by 2 bases and the J gene end by 5 bases; junction bases not matched to a gene: 11. Germline V gene sequence: CDR1 MNHEY, CDR2 SVGEGT. The CDR3 region has the DNA TGTGCCAGCAGTTACCCTCGTCAGCGGGGGGGCCGGGAGACCCAGTACTTC. It encodes CASSYPRQRGGRETQYF.

V usage is TRBV5-4 and J usage is TRBJ2-7, with 9 bases lining up with TRBD2. The CDR3 is 15 amino acids. V lost 1 base and J lost 4; bases outside the gene matches: 6. CDR1 and CDR2 from the germline V gene are SGHNT and YYREEE (reference sequence). CDR3 in amino acids: CASSLPLAGLYEQYF. The DNA of the CDR3 is TGTGCCAGCAGCTTGCCGCTAGCGGGACTGTACGAGCAGTACTTC.